The 14 T cell receptor beta chains below all came from one sample that was sequenced in a study of STAT5B mutations in CD4+ large granular lymphocyte leukemia. The table came from immunoSEQ multiplex PCR; TCRdb's copy has only in-frame clones and leaves some out. The table has roughly 48,000 clones, roughly 72% seen once. The specimen was CD4+ T cells from blood buffy coats. The receptor source for this set is a human donor in good health.

This clone was counted between two and nine times. The V and J genes are TRBV11-2 and TRBJ1-6; weak D call: TRBD1 (6 bases). Trimming removed 2 bases at V and 10 bases at J, with 12 bases between. The CDR3 is 14 amino acids. CDR1 and CDR2 from the germline V gene are SGHAT and FQNNGV. The CDR3 region has the DNA TGTGCCAGCAGCTTAATGGGGGGGCAATCACCCCTCCACTTT. Translated: CASSLMGGQSPLHF.

The chain uses TRBV5-5 and TRBJ1-2, with TRBD1 as a possible D gene (5 bases). This CDR3 is 13 amino acids long. V dropped 3 bases and J dropped 5 bases, with 11 bases sitting between them. Looked up from germline, CDR1 is SGHKS and CDR2 is YYEKEE (reference sequence). The CDR3 region is CASSSGTAYGYTF. The CDR3 DNA reads as TGTGCCAGCAGCTCCGGGACGGCATATGGCTACACCTTC.

This clone occurred once. The chain joins TRBV29-1 to TRBJ2-7; TRBD1 might be the D (6 bases). Germline loops: CDR1 SQVTM, CDR2 ANQGSEA. The CDR3 length is 12 residues. V was cut by 7 bases and J by 5 bases, with 15 bases left in between. The CDR3 bases are TGCAGCGGGGGAAACAGGGTCCACGAGCAGTACTTC. Translating gives CSGGNRVHEQYF.

This clone was found a few times. V is TRBV27 and J is TRBJ1-5, with no clear D. This CDR3 has 13 residues. The V and J ends lost 6 bases and 5 bases respectively, with 11 bases between them. Germline assignment: CDR1 MNHEY and CDR2 SMNVEV (reference sequence). CDR3 coding DNA: TGTGCCAGCAGAGAACAGACCCATCAGCCCCAGCATTTT. Its protein product is CASREQTHQPQHF.

This chain uses TRBV19 with TRBJ2-4; 11 bases are a match to TRBD2. The germline CDR1 and CDR2 sequences are LNHDA and SQIVND (reference sequence). This CDR3 region has 17 residues. J lost 1 base, V lost 7 bases, and 9 bases had no gene match. CDR3 sequence: CASKSSGGAGAKNIQYF. CDR3 sequence (DNA): TGTGCCAGTAAGAGTAGCGGGGGGGCCGGGGCCAAAAACATTCAGTACTTC.

This sequence joins TRBV9 and TRBJ1-4; 7 nucleotides line up with TRBD1. V gave up 0 bases and J gave up 3 bases; unmatched junction bases: 8. The CDR3 contains 17 residues. Germline V gene lookup returns CDR1 SGDLS and CDR2 YYNGEE. CDR3: CASSVGQGRGSNEKLFF. DNA of the CDR3: TGTGCCAGCAGCGTAGGGCAAGGCAGGGGGTCTAATGAAAAACTGTTTTTT. Full variable domain (outside the CDR3, taken from reference TRBV9 and TRBJ1-4): DSGVTQTPKHLITATGQRVTLRCSPRSGDLSVYWYQQSLDQGLQFLIQYYNGEERAKGNILERFSAQQFPDLHSELNLSSLELGDSALYFCASSVGQGRGSNEKLFFGSGTQLSVL.

The chain links TRBV27 to TRBJ2-1; 8 bases agree with TRBD1. V was pared by 6 bases and J by 4 bases, with 11 bases of the junction left unmatched. The CDR3 consists of 16 residues. CDR1 is MNHEY and CDR2 is SMNVEV in the germline V gene (reference sequence). The CDR3 region is CASSTVSGTGYNEQFF. Written as DNA, the CDR3 is TGTGCCAGCAGCACGGTATCCGGGACAGGTTACAATGAGCAGTTCTTC.

The J gene is TRBJ1-1, the V gene TRBV6-6; a possible D gene is TRBD1 (5 bases). Trimming took 6 bases from V and 1 from J, leaving 12 bases between them. CDR3 length: 14 residues. Germline CDR1 is MNHNY and CDR2 is SVGAGI (reference sequence). CDR3 region: CASSPQGGNTEAFF. In nucleotides, the CDR3 is TGTGCCAGCAGCCCTCAGGGAGGGAACACTGAAGCTTTCTTT.

This clone was detected once. This sequence joins TRBV7-9 and TRBJ2-3; 13 bases match TRBD2. The J segment lost 4 bases and the V segment lost 3 bases, leaving 4 bases of the junction unmatched. Germline V lookup: CDR1 SEHNR, CDR2 FQNEAQ (reference sequence). CDR3 length: 16 residues. CDR3 loop: CASSLTSGGLADTQYF. In DNA, the CDR3 is TGTGCCAGCAGCTTGACTAGCGGGGGGTTGGCAGATACGCAGTATTTT.

The chain recombines TRBV5-1 with TRBJ1-2; 7 bases match TRBD1. CDR1 and CDR2 from the germline V gene are SGHRS and YFSETQ. The CDR3 contains 14 residues. J was trimmed by 2 bases and V by 4 bases; bases with no gene match: 5. CDR3 region: CASSPGTENYGYTF. The DNA of the CDR3 is TGCGCCAGCAGCCCCGGGACAGAAAACTATGGCTACACCTTC.

The V and J genes are TRBV5-1 and TRBJ2-2; no clear D. The CDR3 has 14 amino acids. The ends were cut back, 1 base at V and 1 base at J, with 5 bases in the middle. Germline V gives CDR1 SGHRS, CDR2 YFSETQ. CDR3 amino acids: CASSLWENTGELFF. The CDR3 nucleotides are TGCGCCAGCAGCTTGTGGGAGAACACCGGGGAGCTGTTTTTT.

J is TRBJ2-7 and V is TRBV28, with 7 bases lining up with TRBD1. Germline-derived CDR1 and CDR2 are MDHEN and SYDVKM. The CDR3 sequence is 15 residues long. The V gene end was trimmed by 10 bases and the J gene end by 2 bases; junction bases not matched to a gene: 14. The CDR3 here is CANTRRTGRTYEQYF. The CDR3 bases are TGTGCCAACACGCGTCGGACAGGCCGGACCTACGAGCAGTACTTC.

The chain combines TRBV19 with TRBJ2-3; 11 nucleotides align to TRBD2. The germline gives CDR1 LNHDA, CDR2 SQIVND (reference sequence). The CDR3 totals 16 residues. V lost 4 bases and J lost 1; bases outside the gene matches: 4. The CDR3, as DNA: TGTGCCAGTAGTAGCCAACTAGCGGGGGGCACAGATACGCAGTATTTT. Protein: CASSSQLAGGTDTQYF.

The chain is built from TRBV5-4 and TRBJ2-3; D is perhaps TRBD2 (6 bases). The CDR3 runs 17 residues. V gave up 2 bases and J gave up 2 bases, with 18 bases separating them. The V gene's germline CDR1 is SGHNT and CDR2 YYREEE (reference sequence). The DNA for the CDR3 is TGTGCCAGCAGCTTTGCCGGGACTCACCAACCCACAGATACGCAGTATTTT. This translates into CASSFAGTHQPTDTQYF.